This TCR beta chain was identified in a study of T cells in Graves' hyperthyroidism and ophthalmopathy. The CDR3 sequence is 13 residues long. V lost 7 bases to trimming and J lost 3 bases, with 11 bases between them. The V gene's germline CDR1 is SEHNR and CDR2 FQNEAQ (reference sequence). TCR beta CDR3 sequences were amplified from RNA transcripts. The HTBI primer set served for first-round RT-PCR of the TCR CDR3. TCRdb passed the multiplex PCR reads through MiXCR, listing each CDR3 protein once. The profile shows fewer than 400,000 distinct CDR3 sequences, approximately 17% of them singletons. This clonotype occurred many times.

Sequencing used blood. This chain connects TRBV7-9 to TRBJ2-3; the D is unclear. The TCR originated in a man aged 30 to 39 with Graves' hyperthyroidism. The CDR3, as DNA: TGTGCCAGCAACCAGGTGGGAACAGATACGCAGTATTTT. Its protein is CASNQVGTDTQYF.